The clone carrying this T cell receptor (beta chain) was found many times. Its target is unknown. The sample is drawn from a study of T cells after yellow fever vaccination. Notes on the study in general: Most primary-vaccination clones reappeared after the booster (more than 95% CD4, 75% to 90% CD8).

TCRdb reprocessed the 5' RACE reads with MiXCR, giving one entry per CDR3 protein. The table records 300,000 or so distinct CDR3 sequences, 6.8% of them present only once. Germline-derived CDR1 and CDR2 are SGHRS and YFSETQ. Deletions cut 4 bases from V and 2 bases from J, with 12 bases between. The CDR3 runs to 14 residues. The sequencing here drew on PBMCs, taken more than 40 days after the first yellow fever vaccination. The TCR was taken from a man aged 18 to 29 who received the YFV17D yellow fever vaccine. The chain is built from TRBV5-1 and TRBJ2-5; a possible D gene is TRBD1 (6 bases). CDR3 nucleotide sequence: TGCGCCAGCAGCGGTACGGACAGTCAAGAGACCCAGTACTTC. Translated: CASSGTDSQETQYF.